A selection of T cell receptor beta chains follows, all from one sample in a study of T-cell reconstitution after alpha-beta-depleted transplantation in children. TCRdb reanalysed the PCR reads using MiXCR and keeps one entry per CDR3 protein. Here the sample spans hundreds of thousands of distinct CDR3 sequences, around 13% being singletons. Sequenced here: PBMCs, sampled before TCRalphabeta/CD19-depleted stem cell transplant. The receptors stem from a girl aged 2 to 10 with congenital amegakaryocytic thrombocytopenia, due to receive a stem cell transplant. Each CDR3 is given with its conserved first and last residue. A D gene is named only where the DNA matches it firmly. Part of the rows lack a size; the others show once, few, many or a class for expanded clones.

V,size,J,D,CDR3,DNA
TRBV6-5,-,TRBJ2-1,-,CASSYWGGSYNEQFF,TGTGCCAGCAGTTACTGGGGCGGCTCCTACAATGAGCAGTTCTTC
TRBV19,few,TRBJ1-1,-,CASSIIRLRRTEAFF,TGTGCCAGTAGTATAATCAGGTTGAGGCGGACTGAAGCTTTCTTT
TRBV29-1,few,TRBJ2-7,-,CSVASPGRYYEQYF,TGCAGCGTGGCCTCGCCGGGACGGTACTACGAGCAGTACTTC
TRBV5-1,many,TRBJ1-2,-,CASSMTDQYGYTF,TGCGCCAGCAGCATGACAGACCAATATGGCTACACCTTC
TRBV5-1,many,TRBJ2-1,-,CASSSSAALGVNEQFF,TGCGCCAGCAGCTCCTCCGCTGCGCTAGGAGTCAATGAGCAGTTCTTC
TRBV20-1,-,TRBJ2-2,-,CSARALQGTGELFF,TGCAGTGCTAGGGCCTTACAGGGCACCGGGGAGCTGTTTTTT
TRBV7-9,-,TRBJ2-3,-,CASSLVGVSQYF,TGTGCCAGCAGCTTAGTGGGGGTGTCGCAGTATTTT
TRBV5-5,many,TRBJ2-3,-,CASSLMRATDTQYF,TGTGCCAGCAGCTTGATGAGGGCCACAGATACGCAGTATTTT
TRBV27,many,TRBJ1-5,TRBD1,CASSPLTGSNQPQHF,TGTGCCAGCAGCCCACTGACAGGGAGCAATCAGCCCCAGCATTTT
TRBV6-1,-,TRBJ2-6,-,CASSPGTWAHSGANVLTF,TGTGCCAGCAGTCCCGGGACCTGGGCCCACTCTGGGGCCAACGTCCTGACTTTC
TRBV20-1,many,TRBJ2-1,-,CSASRGYNEQFF,TGCAGTGCTAGTCGCGGTTACAATGAGCAGTTCTTC
TRBV7-2,many,TRBJ2-1,TRBD1,CASTPGQGYNEQFF,TGTGCCAGCACTCCCGGACAGGGCTACAATGAGCAGTTCTTC